Presented here are 11 T cell receptor beta chains from one specimen sequenced in a study of cytomegalovirus exposure and HLA in healthy donors. Both 60 Vbeta primers and 13 Jbeta primers went into the PCR. Profiling relied on immunoSEQ multiplex PCR, and the TCRdb table lists in-frame clones only, not all of them. The sample includes 150,000 to 250,000 clones, roughly 85% of them seen just once. Sequenced: PBMCs. These receptors were taken from a woman between 50 and 59 years old in good health and CMV-seronegative.

The chain employs TRBV15 and TRBJ2-1; maybe TRBD2 (5 bases). The CDR3 is made up of 13 amino acids. Germline CDR1 LNHNV, CDR2 YYDKDF (reference sequence). Trimming left V 1 base short and J 8 bases short, with 9 bases between. The CDR3 reads CATSRGLADEQFF. The CDR3 nucleotides read TGTGCCACCAGCAGAGGGCTAGCCGATGAGCAGTTCTTC.

This clone was counted a single time. The chain couples TRBV6-1 to TRBJ1-2, with a possible D match to TRBD1 (5 bases). Per germline, CDR1 MNHNS and CDR2 SASEGT. The CDR3 is 16 amino acids. Trimming stripped 3 bases from V and 7 bases from J, with 21 bases between. The CDR3 protein is CASSDVWYVGRGGYTF. In DNA form, the CDR3 reads TGTGCCAGCAGTGATGTTTGGTATGTGGGGCGAGGTGGCTACACCTTC.

Worth noting for this clone: The sample has other DNA sequences that encode this CDR3 too. The rearrangement joins TRBV18 to TRBJ2-5; D perhaps matches TRBD1 (6 bases). Trimming shortened V by 3 bases and J by 2 bases, and 10 bases separated the two germline ends. The germline V gene encodes CDR1 KGHSH and CDR2 LQKENI. The CDR3 sequence is 14 residues long. The CDR3 sequence: CASSPLDSQETQYF. CDR3 sequence (DNA): TGTGCCAGCTCACCCCTGGACAGTCAAGAGACCCAGTACTTC.

The chain has TRBV4-3 and TRBJ1-3; no clear D. V dropped 0 bases and J dropped 2 bases, with 8 bases sitting between them. Looked up from germline, CDR1 is LGHNA and CDR2 is YSLEER. CDR3 length equals 15 residues. This CDR3 is CASSQDQETGNTIYF. CDR3 nucleotides: TGCGCCAGCAGCCAAGATCAGGAAACTGGAAACACCATATATTTT.

This clone was counted a few times. The V and J genes are TRBV7-7 and TRBJ1-3; 8 bases match TRBD1. Trimming at V came to 5 bases and at J to 0 bases, leaving 6 bases not matched to a gene. This CDR3 contains 16 residues. Per the germline V gene, CDR1 is SSHAT and CDR2 is FNYEAQ (reference sequence). CDR3: CASSQQGEGSGNTIYF. Written as DNA, the CDR3 is TGTGCCAGCAGCCAACAGGGGGAGGGCTCTGGAAACACCATATATTTT.

CDR3 loop: CASSSRDRDNQPQHF. For the CDR3, the DNA is TGTGCCAGCAGCTCCCGGGACAGAGATAATCAGCCCCAGCATTTT. The V call is TRBV6-1, the J call TRBJ1-5; TRBD1 aligns across 7 bases. Trimming removed 6 bases from V and 4 bases from J; junction bases left unmatched: 9. CDR3 size: 15 residues. Germline CDR1 reads MNHNS; CDR2 reads SASEGT.

This chain links TRBV7-9 with TRBJ1-4; TRBD1 is a possible D gene (6 bases). CDR3 length: 18 amino acids. The germline V gene encodes CDR1 SEHNR and CDR2 FQNEAQ (reference sequence). The V and J ends lost 0 bases and 0 bases respectively, with 14 bases between them. CDR3 protein: CASSLARTAFATNEKLFF. The CDR3 nucleotides read TGTGCCAGCAGCTTAGCAAGGACAGCCTTTGCAACTAATGAAAAACTGTTTTTT.

The chain recombines TRBV5-1 with TRBJ2-7, with 10 bases aligning to TRBD1. The trim removed 0 bases at V and 3 bases at J, leaving 6 bases unmatched. Germline CDR1 reads SGHRS; CDR2 reads YFSETQ. The CDR3 spans 16 residues. CDR3 nucleotides: TGCGCCAGCAGCTTGGATGGACAGGGGGGACACTACGAGCAGTACTTC. It translates to CASSLDGQGGHYEQYF. The variable domain in full, completed from reference TRBV5-1 and TRBJ2-7, reads KAGVTQTPRYLIKTRGQQVTLSCSPISGHRSVSWYQQTPGQGLQFLFEYFSETQRNKGNFPGRFSGRQFSNSRSEMNVSTLELGDSALYLCASSLDGQGGHYEQYFGPGTRLTVT.

The rearrangement joins TRBV5-1 to TRBJ2-7; perhaps TRBD2 as D (6 bases). Germline V gives CDR1 SGHRS, CDR2 YFSETQ. The CDR3 runs to 15 residues. Trimming removed 2 bases from V and 0 bases from J, with 12 bases in between. The CDR3 coding sequence is TGCGCCAGCAGCTTCGGAGGGGAAAGCTCCTACGAGCAGTACTTC. It yields the protein CASSFGGESSYEQYF. Using reference TRBV5-1 and TRBJ2-7 for the parts outside the CDR3, the full variable domain is KAGVTQTPRYLIKTRGQQVTLSCSPISGHRSVSWYQQTPGQGLQFLFEYFSETQRNKGNFPGRFSGRQFSNSRSEMNVSTLELGDSALYLCASSFGGESSYEQYFGPGTRLTVT.

The chain is built from TRBV6-6 and TRBJ2-1; 9 bases are shared with TRBD1. The CDR3 contains 15 residues. The ends lost 6 bases at V and 3 bases at J; junction bases unmatched: 6. The germline V gene encodes CDR1 MNHNY and CDR2 SVGAGI (reference sequence). The CDR3 DNA is TGTGCCAGCAGCCTGGGACAGGGAAGCTACAATGAGCAGTTCTTC. Amino acid sequence: CASSLGQGSYNEQFF.

This sequence joins TRBV9 and TRBJ2-7, with D perhaps matching TRBD1 (6 bases). The germline V and J ends were trimmed by 0 bases and 2 bases, with 9 bases remaining between them. In germline, CDR1 is SGDLS, CDR2 YYNGEE. The CDR3 spans 14 residues. CDR3 bases: TGTGCCAGCAGCGTAGAACAGGGCGCCTACGAGCAGTACTTC. Its protein is CASSVEQGAYEQYF.